The 18 T cell receptor beta chains below all came from one sample that was sequenced in a study of PD-L1 blockade in urothelial cancer. Time point indicated: pretreatment peripheral blood. Clones were read by immunoSEQ multiplex PCR, and TCRdb kept only the in-frame ones, dropping some. The sample consists of tens of thousands of clones, approximately 80% of them appearing once. The sequences come from PBMCs, collected around atezolizumab (anti-PD-L1) treatment. The receptor set was obtained from a man in his forties or fifties with urothelial cancer.

CDR3 bases: TGTGCCAGCAGCTCGTTAACAGGGACCTACGAGCAGTACTTC. Translating gives CASSSLTGTYEQYF. The chain employs TRBV7-9 and TRBJ2-7; a possible D gene is TRBD1 (6 bases). Trimming left V 4 bases short and J 2 bases short, with 12 bases between. Germline CDR1 is SEHNR and CDR2 is FQNEAQ (reference sequence). CDR3 length: 14 residues.

This clone came up a few times. DNA for the CDR3: TGTGCCAGCAGCCCCATTTTTGGGACAGAGAATGAAAAACTGTTTTTT. Its translation is CASSPIFGTENEKLFF. V usage is TRBV4-2 and J usage is TRBJ1-4; 7 bases are a match to TRBD1. V was clipped by 4 bases and J by 5 bases; unmatched bases: 10. This CDR3 is built from 16 residues. Germline V gene sequence: CDR1 LGHNA, CDR2 YNFKEQ.

V gene TRBV25-1 combines with J gene TRBJ2-1; a weak D match, TRBD2 (7 bases). From germline, CDR1 is MGHDK and CDR2 SYGVNS. V lost 3 bases and J 5 bases, leaving 17 bases between the germline ends. The CDR3 loop spans 16 amino acids. The CDR3 nucleotides read TGTGCCAGCAGTGATAGGGGGGGAGGTATCCACAATGAGCAGTTCTTC. Its protein is CASSDRGGGIHNEQFF.

The chain employs TRBV5-1 and TRBJ2-3; 12 nucleotides match TRBD2. CDR3 length: 18 residues. Germline values: CDR1 SGHRS, CDR2 YFSETQ. J lost 0 bases, V lost 4 bases, and 9 bases had no gene match. CDR3 protein: CASSLGLAGLLSTDTQYF. As DNA, the CDR3 is TGCGCCAGCAGCCTCGGACTAGCGGGGCTCCTTAGCACAGATACGCAGTATTTT.

The rearrangement links TRBV6-1 to TRBJ2-7; TRBD1 is a possible D gene (5 bases). In germline, CDR1 is MNHNS, CDR2 SASEGT. This CDR3 comprises 15 residues. V dropped 1 base and J dropped 2 bases, with 12 bases sitting between them. The CDR3 DNA reads as TGTGCCAGCAGTGAAGGGGGCAGCTTTACCTACGAGCAGTACTTC. Protein sequence: CASSEGGSFTYEQYF.

In its sample, this clone was seen once. The chain combines TRBV6-1 with TRBJ1-2, with 8 nucleotides matching TRBD1. Germline V CDR1 and CDR2: MNHNS, SASEGT. The CDR3 loop spans 15 amino acids. Trimming took 6 bases from V and 3 from J; bases not matched to a gene: 9. Here the CDR3 reads CASSGAGGLDYGYTF. The DNA of the CDR3 is TGTGCCAGCAGCGGGGCAGGGGGCCTCGACTATGGCTACACCTTC.

The V call is TRBV5-5, the J call TRBJ1-6; 8 nucleotides agree with TRBD1. The CDR3 sequence is 15 residues long. The germline CDR1 and CDR2 sequences are SGHKS and YYEKEE (reference sequence). Unmatched junction bases numbered 7, after V lost 3 bases and J lost 8 bases. CDR3 sequence reads: CASSSGQGFHSPLHF. The CDR3 DNA reads TGTGCCAGCAGCTCCGGACAGGGCTTCCATTCACCCCTCCACTTT.

J is TRBJ2-3 and V is TRBV4-1, with TRBD2 matching over 8 bases. V lost 0 bases and J lost 0; bases outside the gene matches: 11. Germline V gives CDR1 MGHRA, CDR2 YSYEKL. The CDR3 contains 19 residues. Here the CDR3 DNA reads TGCGCCAGCAGCCAAGATGGCAGCGGGGGTGGTGCTAGCACAGATACGCAGTATTTT. Encoded protein: CASSQDGSGGGASTDTQYF.

This chain links TRBV2 with TRBJ2-1; 8 bases agree with TRBD2. The CDR3 is made up of 12 amino acids. Losses at the gene ends were 8 bases for V and 8 bases for J; bases not matched to a gene: 5. Germline V lookup: CDR1 SNHLY, CDR2 FYNNEI. In DNA, the CDR3 is TGTGCCAGCGAGCGGGGGCGGGATGAGCAGTTCTTC. This sequence encodes CASERGRDEQFF.

The V call is TRBV7-9, the J call TRBJ1-1, with a tentative D call TRBD1 (6 bases). The germline V gene encodes CDR1 SEHNR and CDR2 FQNEAQ (reference sequence). The length of the CDR3 is 13 residues. V was cut by 5 bases and J by 3 bases, with 10 bases left in between. DNA for the CDR3: TGTGCCAGCAGCCCGGGGGGCTACACTGAAGCTTTCTTT. This codes for CASSPGGYTEAFF.

This rearrangement joins TRBV28 to TRBJ1-2; D not certain. Between the trimmed V and J ends, which lost 7 bases and 1 base, there was a span of 10 bases. This CDR3 is 13 amino acids long. Germline values: CDR1 MDHEN, CDR2 SYDVKM. CDR3 sequence: CASNRRNNYGYTF. CDR3 in DNA: TGTGCCAGCAACCGGCGGAATAACTATGGCTACACCTTC.

The gene calls are TRBV6-5 and TRBJ2-7; the D gene is possibly TRBD1 (7 bases). The CDR3 loop spans 14 amino acids. V was cut by 6 bases and J by 5 bases, with 17 bases left in between. Looked up from germline, CDR1 is MNHEY and CDR2 is SVGAGI. The CDR3 DNA reads TGTGCCAGCAGGTCGGAGGGGGCGGCCAACGAGCAGTACTTC. It encodes CASRSEGAANEQYF.

The CDR3 is CASSPPSQPQHF. Written as DNA, the CDR3 is TGTGCCAGCTCACCACCCAGTCAGCCCCAGCATTTT. V usage is TRBV18 and J usage is TRBJ1-5; D is ambiguous. The V gene's germline CDR1 is KGHSH and CDR2 LQKENI. This CDR3 is built from 12 residues. V lost 0 bases to trimming and J lost 6 bases, with 3 bases between them.

V and J are TRBV5-4 and TRBJ2-3; 8 bases are shared with TRBD1. This CDR3 is 16 amino acids long. CDR1 and CDR2 (germline): SGHNT, YYREEE (reference sequence). After removal of 3 bases from V and 6 bases from J, the junction contained 12 bases not matched to a gene. CDR3 amino acids: CASSSGRQGASDTQYF. CDR3 DNA sequence: TGTGCCAGCAGCTCGGGGAGGCAGGGGGCATCTGATACGCAGTATTTT.

This clone was observed once. V gene TRBV27 combines with J gene TRBJ2-3; no firm D call. Between the trimmed V and J ends, which lost 3 bases and 2 bases, there was a span of 6 bases. This CDR3 region has 13 residues. CDR1 is MNHEY, CDR2 SMNVEV, per germline (reference sequence). CDR3: CASSFRLTDTQYF. The CDR3 DNA reads as TGTGCCAGCAGTTTTAGACTCACAGATACGCAGTATTTT.

The chain is built from TRBV6-1 and TRBJ1-2, with a weak D call TRBD1 (5 bases). The CDR3 has 13 amino acids. Germline V CDR1 and CDR2: MNHNS, SASEGT. V was trimmed by 4 bases and J by 2 bases, leaving 8 bases between them. CDR3 sequence: CASSVTENYGYTF. DNA of the CDR3: TGTGCCAGCAGTGTGACAGAAAACTATGGCTACACCTTC.

This chain connects TRBV4-1 to TRBJ2-1; TRBD2 matches 10 bases. V lost 2 bases, J lost 6 bases, and 4 bases stayed unmatched. The CDR3 has 15 amino acids. CDR1 and CDR2 (germline): MGHRA, YSYEKL. The CDR3 nucleotides are TGCGCCAGCAGCCAAATAGCGGGGGGAACCAATGAGCAGTTCTTC. This encodes CASSQIAGGTNEQFF.

The genes are TRBV7-8 and TRBJ1-6; 12 bases agree with TRBD1. The CDR3 totals 15 residues. Germline V gives CDR1 SGHVS, CDR2 FQNEAQ. Trimming took 6 bases from V and 7 from J; bases not matched to a gene: 4. The CDR3 DNA is TGTGCCAGCAGGGGACAGGGGGCTGGAAATTCACCCCTCCACTTT. It yields the protein CASRGQGAGNSPLHF.